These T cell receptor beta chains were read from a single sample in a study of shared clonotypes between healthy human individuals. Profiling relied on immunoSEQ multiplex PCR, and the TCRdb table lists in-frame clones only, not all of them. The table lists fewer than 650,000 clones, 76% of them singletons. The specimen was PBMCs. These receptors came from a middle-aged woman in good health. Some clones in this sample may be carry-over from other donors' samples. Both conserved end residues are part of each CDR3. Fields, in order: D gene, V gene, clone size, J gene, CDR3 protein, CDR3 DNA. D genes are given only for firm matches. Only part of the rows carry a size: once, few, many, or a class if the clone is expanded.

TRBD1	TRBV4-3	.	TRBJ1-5	CASSQDLTGNPNQPQHF	TGCGCCAGCAGCCAAGACCTGACAGGGAATCCTAATCAGCCCCAGCATTTT
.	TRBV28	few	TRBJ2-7	CASGSGTGGYEQYF	TGTGCCAGCGGAAGCGGGACAGGAGGTTACGAGCAGTACTTC
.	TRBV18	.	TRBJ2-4	CASSPEAQGNIQYF	TGTGCCAGCTCACCAGAGGCCCAGGGGAACATTCAGTACTTC
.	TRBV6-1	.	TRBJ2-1	CASKNGRGKYNEQFF	TGTGCCAGCAAGAACGGGAGAGGGAAGTACAATGAGCAGTTCTTC
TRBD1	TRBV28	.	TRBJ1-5	CASSLTGTQGPQHF	TGTGCCAGCAGTCTGACAGGGACCCAAGGGCCCCAGCATTTT
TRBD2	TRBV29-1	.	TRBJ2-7	CSVEGGEGIDEQYF	TGCAGCGTAGAGGGAGGGGAAGGTATTGACGAGCAGTACTTC
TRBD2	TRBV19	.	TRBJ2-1	CATNNPRLALYNEQFF	TGTGCCACCAACAATCCCCGACTAGCACTATACAATGAGCAGTTCTTC
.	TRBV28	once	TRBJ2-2	CASRPESDTGELFF	TGTGCCAGCCGACCCGAGTCGGACACCGGGGAGCTGTTTTTT
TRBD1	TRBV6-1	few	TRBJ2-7	CASSVGTAGQAYEQYF	TGTGCCAGCAGTGTAGGTACCGCGGGACAGGCCTACGAGCAGTACTTC
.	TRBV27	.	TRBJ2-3	CASSFSRTNTQYF	TGTGCCAGCAGTTTCAGCCGTACAAATACGCAGTATTTT
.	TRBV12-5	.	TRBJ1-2	CASGLGESRYTF	TGTGCTAGTGGTTTGGGGGAGAGCAGGTACACCTTC
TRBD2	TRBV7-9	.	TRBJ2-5	CASSQGLAGVGETQYF	TGTGCCAGCAGCCAAGGACTAGCGGGAGTCGGAGAGACCCAGTACTTC
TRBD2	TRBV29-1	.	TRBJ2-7	CSVGLAGAYEQYF	TGCAGCGTGGGACTAGCGGGAGCCTACGAGCAGTACTTC
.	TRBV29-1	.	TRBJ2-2	CSAKRTANTGELFF	TGCAGCGCAAAAAGGACAGCGAACACCGGGGAGCTGTTTTTT
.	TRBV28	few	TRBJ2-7	CASSIRLTYEQYF	TGTGCCAGCAGTATCAGGCTCACCTACGAGCAGTACTTC
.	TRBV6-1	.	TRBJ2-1	CASRGGSYNEQFF	TGTGCCAGCCGCGGTGGTTCCTACAATGAGCAGTTCTTC
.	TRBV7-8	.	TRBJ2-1	CASSLSWSSYNEQFF	TGTGCCAGCAGCCTAAGTTGGAGCTCCTACAATGAGCAGTTCTTC
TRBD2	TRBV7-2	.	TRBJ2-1	CASSVDTLAGYNEQFF	TGTGCCAGCAGCGTAGATACGCTAGCGGGTTACAATGAGCAGTTCTTC
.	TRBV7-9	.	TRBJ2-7	CASSSEVYEQYF	TGTGCCAGCAGCTCCGAAGTCTACGAGCAGTACTTC
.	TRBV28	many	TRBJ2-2	CASSLSRANTGELFF	TGTGCCAGCAGTTTGTCCAGGGCGAACACCGGGGAGCTGTTTTTT
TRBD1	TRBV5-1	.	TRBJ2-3	CASSLRTGERTDTQYF	TGCGCCAGCAGCCTCCGGACAGGGGAGAGGACAGATACGCAGTATTTT
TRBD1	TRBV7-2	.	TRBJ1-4	CASSLRGGGQREKLFF	TGTGCCAGCAGCTTGAGAGGAGGGGGCCAAAGGGAAAAACTGTTTTTT
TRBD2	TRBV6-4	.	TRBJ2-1	CASSDQAGEGRNEQFF	TGTGCCAGCAGTGACCAAGCGGGAGAGGGGCGGAATGAGCAGTTCTTC
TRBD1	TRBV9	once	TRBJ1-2	CASSNDNRGGYGYTF	TGTGCCAGCAGCAACGACAACAGGGGTGGCTATGGCTACACCTTC
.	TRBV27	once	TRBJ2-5	CASRGGQQVKETQYF	TGTGCCAGCAGGGGGGGACAACAGGTCAAAGAGACCCAGTACTTC
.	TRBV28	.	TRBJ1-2	CASRAQWQLNYGYTF	TGTGCCAGCAGGGCCCAGTGGCAACTTAACTATGGCTACACCTTC
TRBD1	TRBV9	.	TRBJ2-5	CASSLADRELETQYF	TGTGCCAGCAGCCTAGCCGACAGGGAGCTAGAGACCCAGTACTTC
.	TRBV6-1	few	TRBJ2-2	CASRGTNTGELFF	TGTGCCAGCCGGGGGACGAACACCGGGGAGCTGTTTTTT
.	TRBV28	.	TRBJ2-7	CASSPPGPGYEQYF	TGTGCCAGCAGTCCCCCCGGTCCGGGCTACGAGCAGTACTTC
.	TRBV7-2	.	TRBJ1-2	CASSPIQGGGGYGYTF	TGTGCCAGCAGCCCGATACAGGGAGGGGGGGGCTATGGCTACACCTTC
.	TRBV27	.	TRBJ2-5	CASSLQGEGETQYF	TGTGCCAGCAGTTTACAGGGCGAGGGAGAGACCCAGTACTTC
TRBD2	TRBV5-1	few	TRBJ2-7	CASSKGTSGYEQYF	TGCGCCAGCAGCAAAGGGACTAGCGGCTACGAGCAGTACTTC
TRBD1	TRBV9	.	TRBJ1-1	CASSLRRGQGFTEAFF	TGTGCCAGCAGCCTACGAAGGGGACAGGGGTTCACTGAAGCTTTCTTT
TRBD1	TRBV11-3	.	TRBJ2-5	CASSLGGRTGLETQYF	TGTGCCAGCAGCTTAGGGGGAAGGACAGGACTAGAGACCCAGTACTTC
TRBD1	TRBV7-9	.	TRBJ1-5	CASSPGTGTVVDQPQHF	TGTGCCAGCAGCCCAGGGACAGGGACGGTGGTGGATCAGCCCCAGCATTTT
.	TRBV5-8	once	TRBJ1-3	CASSLLGFSGNTIYF	TGTGCCAGCAGCTTACTGGGGTTCTCTGGAAACACCATATATTTT
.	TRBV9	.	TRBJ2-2	CASSVRAGEWEELFF	TGTGCCAGCAGCGTACGGGCGGGTGAATGGGAGGAGCTGTTTTTT
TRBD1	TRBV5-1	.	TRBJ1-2	CASGGQGADGYTF	TGCGCCAGCGGGGGACAGGGGGCAGATGGCTACACCTTC
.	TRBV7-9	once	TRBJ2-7	CASSGDRSTGHTYEQYF	TGTGCCAGCAGCGGCGACAGGAGTACAGGACATACCTACGAGCAGTACTTC
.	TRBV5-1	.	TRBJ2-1	CASSLGLYEQFF	TGCGCCAGCAGCTTGGGACTGTATGAGCAGTTCTTC
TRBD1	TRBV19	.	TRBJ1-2	CASSSGGGIAGYTF	TGTGCCAGTAGTTCAGGGGGCGGGATTGCTGGCTACACCTTC
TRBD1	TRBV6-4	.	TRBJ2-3	CASSPGTGGTDTQYF	TGTGCCAGCAGCCCCGGGACAGGGGGTACAGATACGCAGTATTTT
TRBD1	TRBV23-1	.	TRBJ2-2	CASAPGGAGELFF	TGCGCCAGCGCCCCAGGGGGCGCCGGGGAGCTGTTTTTT
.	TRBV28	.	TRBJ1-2	CASSLPGGSYGYTF	TGTGCCAGCAGTCTACCCGGGGGCAGCTATGGCTACACCTTC
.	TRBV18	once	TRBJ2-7	CASSPLGVKGDEQYF	TGTGCCAGCTCACCGCTAGGGGTTAAGGGGGACGAGCAGTACTTC
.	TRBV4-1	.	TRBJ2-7	CASSQLPGQPYEQYF	TGCGCCAGCAGCCAACTACCGGGACAACCCTACGAGCAGTACTTC
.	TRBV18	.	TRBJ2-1	CASSPPRGVANEQFF	TGTGCCAGCTCACCACCGCGCGGGGTCGCCAATGAGCAGTTCTTC
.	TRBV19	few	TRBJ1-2	CASRRGVNYGYTF	TGTGCCAGTAGGCGCGGGGTTAACTATGGCTACACCTTC
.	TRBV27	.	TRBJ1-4	CASSLAGSGEKLFF	TGTGCCAGCAGTTTAGCCGGATCTGGGGAAAAACTGTTTTTT